This TCR beta chain was identified in a study of cytomegalovirus exposure and HLA in healthy donors (dated by TCRdb to about 2017). About the investigation overall: According to an earlier analysis of 587 of the donors, about 179 million T cells yielded roughly 100 million unique TCR beta sequences and 250 to 350 Gb of sequence data. Around 320 gigabases of sequencing data and 78 million or so unique TCR sequences were included in an early release covering roughly 600 HLA-typed donors. An earlier analysis of 587 of the donors used high-throughput TCR beta sequencing to judge whether each TCR beta V gene segment behaved as functional or pseudogenic. To predict cytomegalovirus infection status, the study brought together high-throughput TCR immunosequencing, statistical association of individual TCRs with disease status, and machine learning. The study was designed to test whether signatures of past pathogen exposure could be identified by cataloging public T cell receptors. Roughly 5 DR-DQ haplotypes were handled as single units for association and clustering because linkage in the cohort was strong. Using immunosequencing, the study profiled T cell repertoires from approximately 700 subjects and related those repertoires to cytomegalovirus serostatus. Among around 400 genotyped donors of the cohort, an average of approximately 220,000 unique TCR beta nucleotide sequences was sequenced per donor, of which roughly 17% were non-productive. The number of donors typed differed by locus, with roughly 620-630 for A, B, C, DRB1 and DQB1, more than 500 for DQA1, 600 to 610 for DPA1, and some 470 for DPB1. In addition to the first cohort of approximately 650 subjects, a separate validation cohort of approximately 120 different subjects was used. Every discovery cohort repertoire had been produced on one sequencing platform. Of the 300 to 500 genotyped donors, roughly 80% were placed in the genetic ancestry cluster associated with self-reported Caucasian donors. A later analysis re-analyzed previously published TCR beta repertoires from approximately 700 donors and added high-resolution HLA genotyping to study TCR occurrence patterns. Donor age, sex, ethnicity and CMV serostatus were compiled alongside the repertoire data. The later analysis used no new phenotypic data to find candidate immune exposures, relying instead on TCR beta sequences and their occurrence across donors. HLA typing covered class I and class II loci at four-digit resolution. Genome-wide SNP genotypes for about 65% of the 666 donors were used in a later genetic analysis, which treated that subset as a discovery cohort. Overall results and qualifications from the work: CMV serostatus was the only immune exposure information available for the cohort. Cytomegalovirus status was reported to be diagnosed by the classifier with high specificity and sensitivity in both the original and validation cohorts. An association between a missense DCLRE1C variant and V-gene and J-gene trimming of TCR beta chains was found in a later genetic analysis and replicated in an independent cohort. In a later analysis, HLA-associated TCR beta chains were found to be more clonally expanded and to have lower generation probabilities than equally common non-associated chains. A later genetic analysis reported fewer N-insertions in productive TCRs among donors in an Asian-associated ancestry cluster than the roughly 720-donor mean. Strong co-occurrence of HLA alleles, especially DR and DQ, made assigning TCR associations to individual alleles difficult. A later analysis reported that several top co-occurrence clusters appeared linked to parvovirus B19, influenza, CMV and Epstein-Barr virus. Correlated functional status among segregating V segments might be attributable to linkage disequilibrium, but an unknown experimental factor could not be ruled out. A further reported finding was that TCR beta sequences accurately predicted the HLA-A and HLA-B alleles for most subjects in the first cohort. A later analysis associated around 16,000 TCR beta sequences with specific HLA alleles at a false discovery rate of 0.05. In a later analysis, most CMV-associated TCR beta chains were found to appear HLA-restricted, with HLA associations seemingly driven largely by CMV exposure. Most TCR sequences were seen in very few donors, while some public TCRs were found in many individuals. About 17 rarely observed V segments, including chromosome 9 orphons, were excluded from the earlier analysis of a few hundred of the donors because counts were too low. Because HLA typing was unavailable for some donors at each locus, only the typed subset was used in association tests. The presence/absence analyses assumed that sequencing depth was roughly uniform across donors, and that assumption may not be true. The cohort was sequenced for TCR beta chains only, and without alpha or paired-chain data the features that could be detected were limited. A group of highly shared sequence variants was considered likely to be a technical artifact of the sequencing pipeline. In the study, around 150 TCR beta chains were listed as associated with cytomegalovirus. Some IMGT-functional V segments, including TRBV6-2 and TRBV6-3, could not be told apart with the 87-base-pair reads, so those segments were excluded. In an earlier analysis of about 600 of the donors, most TCR beta V segments appeared in productive rearrangements about 90% or about 30% of the time, broadly matching IMGT annotations. In a later analysis, the rate of TCR association differed among HLA loci, with DRB1 alleles having the most associated TCRs and HLA-C alleles having the fewest. In vitro tests confirmed that a few of the cytomegalovirus-associated TCR beta chains recognize cytomegalovirus antigens. The authors suggested that the approach could potentially be extended to other disease states and immunological phenotypes.

Taken from cysteine to phenylalanine, the CDR3 has 17 residues. Only the CDR3 DNA is retained, 51 bases long and in frame from the first base. Trimming accounts for 1 base at V and 5 bases at J, while the number of junction bases matched to no gene is 7. CDR1 and CDR2 were assigned from the germline V gene as SGDLS and YYNGEE. Library preparation used the immunoSEQ multiplex PCR assay. For the multiplex PCR, a mixture combining 60 forward primers for TCR Vbeta segments and 13 reverse primers for TCR Jbeta segments was used. The CDR3 region of rearranged TCR beta genes was amplified from genomic DNA by a multiplex PCR assay. Amplified TCR beta libraries were sequenced as 87-base-pair reads on the Illumina HiSeq System. On the study's bioinformatics: A later analysis tallied roughly 80 million unique TCR beta chains across the 666 repertoires, and some 12 million of those chains were shared by two or more donors. To remove PCR and sequencing errors, raw reads were error-corrected and collapsed into unique sequences using a nearest-neighbor algorithm that merged closely related sequences. To assign V, D and J gene segments, CDR3 sequences were aligned to IMGT reference sequences. For a sequence to be retained, a match of at least six nucleotides was required to both a V gene segment and a J gene segment. Rearrangements were called productive when the CDR3 lacked stop codons and stayed in frame with V and J; all others were non-productive. CDR3 was defined by IMGT convention, running from the second conserved V-encoded cysteine to the conserved J-encoded phenylalanine. Sequences without an unambiguous match to a single V gene segment were excluded from the earlier analysis of a few hundred of the donors. An earlier analysis of a few hundred of the donors called V segments functional above 56.7% productive rearrangements and segregating when the between-donor standard deviation exceeded 5%. To diagnose cytomegalovirus status from the catalog of TCR beta chain sequences, a statistical classification framework was built. A later analysis assigned V and J genes by comparing TCR nucleotide sequences with IMGT/GENE-DB human TR gene sequences. Using the TCRdist pipeline, a later analysis assigned CDR3 sequences along with most-parsimonious VDJ recombination scenarios. In a later analysis, every TCR beta chain was defined by the combination of its CDR3 amino acid sequence and its V-gene family, and reads without a unique V-gene family were dropped. A later analysis removed 550 to 650 highly shared, low-generation-probability nucleotide sequences to deal with suspected cross-contamination and a sequencing artifact. In a later analysis, a clonal expansion index for each public chain was calculated from normalized within-repertoire ranks of inferred template counts. In a later analysis, generation probabilities were computed using a VDJ recombination model fitted to out-of-frame rearrangements, and the results were checked against IGoR. Hypergeometric tests were used in a later analysis to score TCR-TCR, TCR-HLA and TCR-CMV co-occurrence, with a repertoire-size bias correction applied to the TCR pairs. To estimate false discovery rates, a later analysis permuted the HLA or CMV assignments 20 times. In a later analysis, co-occurring TCRs were grouped with DBSCAN, and TCRdist sequence similarity was added when clustering was performed within HLA-allele-positive subsets. Repertoires with fewer than 30,000 or more than 120,000 public chains, plus five repertoires with anomalous nucleotide sharing, were excluded from co-occurrence clustering. TCRdb took over this immuneACCESS table, retaining in-frame rearrangements with V and J assigned. Such tables are incomplete; in checked studies, under half of the missing clones stem from an unresolved V gene, and the remainder is unexplained. The D gene and trimming were derived from the DNA, and the V and J assignments and clone size from that table. In all, the sample holds 130,000 or so clones, and 82% of those were seen once. The top ten constitute around 1.5% of the sample.

The cohort comprised some 730 healthy bone marrow donors. At the time of sampling, every cohort member was nominally healthy, though immune exposures that went unrecorded were likely present. The donor tested CMV seronegative, placing the donor among the 350 or so seronegative members of the cohort. Every donor gave a peripheral blood sample, and the peripheral blood mononuclear cells from that sample were used for TCR beta sequencing. Genomic DNA extraction from the blood cell samples was performed with the Qiagen DNeasy Blood Extraction Kit. Note on this clone: Its recognized antigen is unknown. No base quality values were provided; no much bigger clone lies one nucleotide off.

The receptor's source is a woman aged 18-35 years in good health and CMV-seronegative. The sequenced material came from PBMCs. The chain couples TRBV9 to TRBJ2-2; 11 bases in the junction line up with TRBD2. The sequenced DNA is TGTGCCAGCAGCGTACTAGCGGGAGGCCCGGGGACCGGGGAGCTGTTTTTT. Protein translation: CASSVLAGGPGTGELFF.